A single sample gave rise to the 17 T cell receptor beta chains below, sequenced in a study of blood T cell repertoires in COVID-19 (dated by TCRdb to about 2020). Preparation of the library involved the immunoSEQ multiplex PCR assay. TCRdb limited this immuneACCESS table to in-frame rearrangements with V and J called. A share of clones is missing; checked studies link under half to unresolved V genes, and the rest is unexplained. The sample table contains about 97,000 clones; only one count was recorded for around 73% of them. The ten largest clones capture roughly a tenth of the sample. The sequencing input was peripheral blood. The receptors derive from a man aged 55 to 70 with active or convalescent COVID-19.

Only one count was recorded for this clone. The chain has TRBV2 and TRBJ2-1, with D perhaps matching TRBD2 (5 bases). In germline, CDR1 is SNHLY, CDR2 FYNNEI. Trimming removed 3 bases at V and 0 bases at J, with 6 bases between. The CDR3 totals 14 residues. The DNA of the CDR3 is TGTGCCAGCAGTGAGGGGAGCTCCTACAATGAGCAGTTCTTC. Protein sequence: CASSEGSSYNEQFF. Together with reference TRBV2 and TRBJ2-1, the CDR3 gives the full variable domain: EPEVTQTPSHQVTQMGQEVILRCVPISNHLYFYWYRQILGQKVEFLVSFYNNEISEKSEIFDDQFSVERPDGSNFTLKIRSTKLEDSAMYFCASSEGSSYNEQFFGPGTRLTVL.

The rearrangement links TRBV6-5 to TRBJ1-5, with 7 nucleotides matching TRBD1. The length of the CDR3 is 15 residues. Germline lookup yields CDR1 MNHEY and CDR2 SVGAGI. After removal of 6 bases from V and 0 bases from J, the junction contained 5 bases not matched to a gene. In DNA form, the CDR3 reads TGTGCCAGCAGCCGGGACAGTTATAGCAATCAGCCCCAGCATTTT. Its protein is CASSRDSYSNQPQHF.

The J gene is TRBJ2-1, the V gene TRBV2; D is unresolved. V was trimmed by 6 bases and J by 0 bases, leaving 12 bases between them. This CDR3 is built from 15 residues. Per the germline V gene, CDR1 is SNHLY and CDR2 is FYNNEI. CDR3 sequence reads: CASSPRLRSYNEQFF. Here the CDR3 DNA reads TGTGCCAGCAGCCCCCGGTTGCGCTCCTACAATGAGCAGTTCTTC.

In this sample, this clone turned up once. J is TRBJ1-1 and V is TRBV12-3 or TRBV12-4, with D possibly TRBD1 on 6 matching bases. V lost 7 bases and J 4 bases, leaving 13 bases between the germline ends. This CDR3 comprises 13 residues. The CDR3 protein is CASTLGARTEAFF. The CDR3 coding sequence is TGTGCCAGCACTCTGGGGGCGCGCACTGAAGCTTTCTTT.

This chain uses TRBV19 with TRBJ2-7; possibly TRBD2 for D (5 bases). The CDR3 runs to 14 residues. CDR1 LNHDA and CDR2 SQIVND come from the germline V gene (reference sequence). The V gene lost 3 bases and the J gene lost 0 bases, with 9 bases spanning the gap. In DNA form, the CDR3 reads TGTGCCAGTAGTATGGGCGGGTCCTCCTACGAGCAGTACTTC. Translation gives CASSMGGSSYEQYF.

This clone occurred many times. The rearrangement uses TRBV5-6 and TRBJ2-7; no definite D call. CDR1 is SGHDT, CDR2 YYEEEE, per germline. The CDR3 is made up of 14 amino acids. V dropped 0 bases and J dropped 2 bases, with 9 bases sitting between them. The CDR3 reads CASSLGRSTYEQYV. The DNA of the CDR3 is TGTGCCAGCAGCTTGGGCAGGTCAACCTACGAGCAGTACGTC.

The CDR3 nucleotides are TGTGCCAGCAGCCAGGGGGCGGGAGGCTATGGCTACACCTTC. It codes for CASSQGAGGYGYTF. The V call is TRBV3-1 (or the pseudogene TRBV3-2), the J call TRBJ1-2; weak D call: TRBD1 (6 bases). The germline CDR1 and CDR2 sequences are LGHDT and YNNKEL (reference sequence). CDR3 length: 14 residues. V was clipped by 3 bases and J by 4 bases, with 12 bases between them.

As DNA, the CDR3 is TGTGCCAGCAGTGGGAACAGGGGCGCCTACAATGAGCAGTTCTTC. This sequence encodes CASSGNRGAYNEQFF. V and J are TRBV6-6 and TRBJ2-1; 7 bases align to TRBD1. The length of the CDR3 is 15 residues. The V segment lost 5 bases and the J segment 2 bases; nucleotides outside the gene matches: 6. Germline CDR1 is MNHNY and CDR2 is SVGAGI (reference sequence).

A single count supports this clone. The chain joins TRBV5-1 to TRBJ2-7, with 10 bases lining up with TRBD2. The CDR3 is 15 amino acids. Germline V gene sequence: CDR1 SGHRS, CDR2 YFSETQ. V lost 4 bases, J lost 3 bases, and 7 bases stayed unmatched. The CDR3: CASSVGTSAFYEQYV. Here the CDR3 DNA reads TGCGCCAGCAGCGTCGGGACTAGCGCCTTCTACGAGCAGTACGTC.

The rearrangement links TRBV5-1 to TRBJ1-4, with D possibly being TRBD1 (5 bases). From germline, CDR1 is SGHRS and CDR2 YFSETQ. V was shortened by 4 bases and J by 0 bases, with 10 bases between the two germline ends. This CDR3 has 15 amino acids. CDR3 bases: TGCGCCAGCAGCCTATCGGGGGCAACTAATGAAAAACTGTTTTTT. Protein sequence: CASSLSGATNEKLFF.

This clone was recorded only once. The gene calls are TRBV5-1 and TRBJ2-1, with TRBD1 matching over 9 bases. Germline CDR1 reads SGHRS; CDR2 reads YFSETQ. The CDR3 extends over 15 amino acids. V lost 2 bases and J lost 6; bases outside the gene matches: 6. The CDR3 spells CASSFDRGYSNEQFF. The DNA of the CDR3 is TGCGCCAGCAGCTTTGACAGGGGGTACAGCAATGAGCAGTTCTTC.

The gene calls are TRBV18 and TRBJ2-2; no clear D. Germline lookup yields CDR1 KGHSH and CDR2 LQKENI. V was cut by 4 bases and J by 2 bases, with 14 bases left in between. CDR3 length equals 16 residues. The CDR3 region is CASSLTETRNTGELFF. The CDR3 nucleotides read TGTGCCAGCTCACTCACTGAGACTCGAAACACCGGGGAGCTGTTTTTT.

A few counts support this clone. The CDR3: CASSPDRMNTEAFF. The CDR3 DNA sequence: TGCGCCAGCAGCCCAGACAGAATGAACACTGAAGCTTTCTTT. V usage is TRBV10-1 and J usage is TRBJ1-1; D possibly corresponds to TRBD1 (5 bases). The CDR3 is 14 amino acids. Trimming stripped 6 bases from V and 0 bases from J, with 11 bases between. The germline gives CDR1 WNHNN, CDR2 SYGVQD (reference sequence).

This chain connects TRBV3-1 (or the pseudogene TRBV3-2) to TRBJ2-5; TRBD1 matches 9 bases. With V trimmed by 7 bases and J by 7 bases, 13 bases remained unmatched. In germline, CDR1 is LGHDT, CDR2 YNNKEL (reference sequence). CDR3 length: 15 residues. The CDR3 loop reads CASMKPGTGQGTQYF. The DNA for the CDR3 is TGTGCCAGCATGAAACCCGGGACAGGGCAGGGGACCCAGTACTTC.

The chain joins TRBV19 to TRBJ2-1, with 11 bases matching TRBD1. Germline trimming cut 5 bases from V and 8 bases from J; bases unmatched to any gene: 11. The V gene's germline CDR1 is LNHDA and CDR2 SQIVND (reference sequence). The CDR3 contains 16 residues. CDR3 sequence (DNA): TGTGCCAGTAGTCAGAACCGGGACAGGGGGTGGGATGAGCAGTTCTTC. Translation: CASSQNRDRGWDEQFF.

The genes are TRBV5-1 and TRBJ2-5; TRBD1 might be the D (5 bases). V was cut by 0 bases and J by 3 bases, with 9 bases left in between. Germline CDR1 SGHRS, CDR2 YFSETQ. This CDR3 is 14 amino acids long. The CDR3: CASSLGQQEETQYF. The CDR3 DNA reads TGCGCCAGCAGCTTGGGACAGCAAGAAGAGACCCAGTACTTC.

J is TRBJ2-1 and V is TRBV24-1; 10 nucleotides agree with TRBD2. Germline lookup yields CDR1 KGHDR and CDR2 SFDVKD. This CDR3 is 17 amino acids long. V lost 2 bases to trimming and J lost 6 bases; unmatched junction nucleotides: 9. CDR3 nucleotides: TGTGCCACCAGTGATTCCCAGACTAGCGGGCCCCTCAATGAGCAGTTCTTC. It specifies CATSDSQTSGPLNEQFF.